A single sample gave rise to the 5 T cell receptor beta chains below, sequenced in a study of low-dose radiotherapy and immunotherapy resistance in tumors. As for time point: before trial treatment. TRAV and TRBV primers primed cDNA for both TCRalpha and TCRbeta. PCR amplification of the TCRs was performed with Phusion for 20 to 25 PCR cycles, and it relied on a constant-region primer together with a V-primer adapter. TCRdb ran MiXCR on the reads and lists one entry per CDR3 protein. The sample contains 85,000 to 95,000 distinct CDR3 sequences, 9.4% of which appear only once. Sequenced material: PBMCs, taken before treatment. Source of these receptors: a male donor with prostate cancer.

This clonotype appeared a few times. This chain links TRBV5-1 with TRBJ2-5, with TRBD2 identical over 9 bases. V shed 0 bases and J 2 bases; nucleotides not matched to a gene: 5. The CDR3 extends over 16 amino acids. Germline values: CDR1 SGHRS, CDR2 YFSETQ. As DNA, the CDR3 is TGCGCCAGCAGCTTGGGGCCTAGCGGGACTCAAGAGACCCAGTACTTC. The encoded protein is CASSLGPSGTQETQYF. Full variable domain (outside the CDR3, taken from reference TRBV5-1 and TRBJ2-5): KAGVTQTPRYLIKTRGQQVTLSCSPISGHRSVSWYQQTPGQGLQFLFEYFSETQRNKGNFPGRFSGRQFSNSRSEMNVSTLELGDSALYLCASSLGPSGTQETQYFGPGTRLLVL.

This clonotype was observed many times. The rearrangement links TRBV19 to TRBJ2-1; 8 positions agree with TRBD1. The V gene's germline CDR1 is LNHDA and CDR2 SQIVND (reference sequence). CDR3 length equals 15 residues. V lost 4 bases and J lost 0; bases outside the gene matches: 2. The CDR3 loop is CASSTGGTSYNEQFF. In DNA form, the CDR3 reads TGTGCCAGTAGTACAGGGGGCACCTCCTACAATGAGCAGTTCTTC.

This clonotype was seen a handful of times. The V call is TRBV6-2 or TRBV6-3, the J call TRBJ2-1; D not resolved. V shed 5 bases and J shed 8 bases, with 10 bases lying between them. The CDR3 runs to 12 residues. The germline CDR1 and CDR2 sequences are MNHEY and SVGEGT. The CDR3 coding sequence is TGTGCCAGCAGTGCGTATGGGGATGAGCAGTTCTTC. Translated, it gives CASSAYGDEQFF.

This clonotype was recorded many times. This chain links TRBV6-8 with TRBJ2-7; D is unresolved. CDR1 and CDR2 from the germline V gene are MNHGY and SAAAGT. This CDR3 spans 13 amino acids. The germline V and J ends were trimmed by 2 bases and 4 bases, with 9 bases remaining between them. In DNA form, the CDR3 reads TGTGCCAGCAGTTACGGTTCCCGGTACGAGCAGTACTTC. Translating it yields CASSYGSRYEQYF.

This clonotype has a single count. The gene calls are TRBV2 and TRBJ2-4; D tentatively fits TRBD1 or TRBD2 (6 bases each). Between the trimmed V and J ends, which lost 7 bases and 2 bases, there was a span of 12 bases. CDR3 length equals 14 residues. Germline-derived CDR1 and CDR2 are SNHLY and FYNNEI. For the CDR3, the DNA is TGTGCCAGCAACTACCGGGGGCCCAAAAACATTCAGTACTTC. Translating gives CASNYRGPKNIQYF. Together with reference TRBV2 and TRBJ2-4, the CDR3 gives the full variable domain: EPEVTQTPSHQVTQMGQEVILRCVPISNHLYFYWYRQILGQKVEFLVSFYNNEISEKSEIFDDQFSVERPDGSNFTLKIRSTKLEDSAMYFCASNYRGPKNIQYFGAGTRLSVL.